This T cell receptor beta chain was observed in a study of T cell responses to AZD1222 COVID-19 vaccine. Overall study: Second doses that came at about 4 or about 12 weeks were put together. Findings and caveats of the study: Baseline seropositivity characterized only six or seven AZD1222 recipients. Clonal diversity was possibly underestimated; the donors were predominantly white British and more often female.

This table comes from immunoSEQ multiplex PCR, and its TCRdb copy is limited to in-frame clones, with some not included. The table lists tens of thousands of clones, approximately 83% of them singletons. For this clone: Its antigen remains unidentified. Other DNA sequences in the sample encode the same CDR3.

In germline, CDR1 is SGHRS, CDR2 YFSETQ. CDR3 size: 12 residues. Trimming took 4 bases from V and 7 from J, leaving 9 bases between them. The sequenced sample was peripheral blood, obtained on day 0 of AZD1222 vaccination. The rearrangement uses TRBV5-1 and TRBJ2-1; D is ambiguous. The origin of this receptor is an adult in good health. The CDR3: CASSLGVNEQFF. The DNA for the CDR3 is TGCGCCAGCAGCCTTGGTGTAAATGAGCAGTTCTTC.